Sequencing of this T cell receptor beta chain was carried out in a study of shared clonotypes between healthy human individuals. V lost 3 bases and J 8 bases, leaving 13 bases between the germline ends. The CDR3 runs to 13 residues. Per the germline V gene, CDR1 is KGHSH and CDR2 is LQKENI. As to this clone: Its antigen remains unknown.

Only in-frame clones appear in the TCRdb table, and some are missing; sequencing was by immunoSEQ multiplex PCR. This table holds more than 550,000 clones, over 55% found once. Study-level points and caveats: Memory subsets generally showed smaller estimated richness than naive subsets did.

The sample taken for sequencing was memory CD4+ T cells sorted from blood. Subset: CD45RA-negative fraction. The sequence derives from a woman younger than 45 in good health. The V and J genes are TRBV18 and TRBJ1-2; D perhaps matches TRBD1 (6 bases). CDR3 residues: CASSPGQKMGYTF. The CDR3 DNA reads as TGTGCCAGCTCACCTGGACAGAAGATGGGCTACACCTTC.